This record covers a single TCR beta chain. Its matching antigen is unknown. CDR1 is SGHNT and CDR2 is YYREEE in the germline V gene (reference sequence). This CDR3 is built from 13 residues. V was shortened by 4 bases and J by 6 bases, with 14 bases between the two germline ends. This sample stems from a study of PD-1 blockade in classical Hodgkin lymphoma. Broader study findings: Baseline TCR diversity was reportedly lower in newly diagnosed patients than in healthy donors. It was reported as lower still in relapsed/refractory patients. It was CD4+ TCR diversity, not CD8+, that rose significantly by C4D1.

The method was immunoSEQ multiplex PCR; TCRdb's version includes in-frame clones alone and lacks a portion of them. The sample records tens of thousands of clones, approximately 72% being singletons. Sample time point: cycle 4 day 1 (C4D1), after five to seven weeks of nivolumab. Every single patient, without exception, relapsed after autologous stem cell transplantation, and brentuximab vedotin exposure varied. This chain links TRBV5-4 with TRBJ2-7, with D tentatively TRBD1 or TRBD2 (6 bases each). Here the sequenced sample was peripheral blood mononuclear cells (PBMCs), taken before the fourth cycle of nivolumab. This TCR was recovered from a human donor with classical Hodgkin lymphoma. The CDR3 DNA is TGTGCCAGCAGCATCTTAGGGGGGCGCGAGCAGTACTTC. It translates to CASSILGGREQYF.